The sample holds a few counts of the clone carrying this T cell receptor beta chain. Antigen specificity is unknown. This sample was taken from a study of type 1 and type 2 diabetes patients. Study overall: A total of 15 million to 20 million paired-end reads came from the whole study. Overall study findings and caveats: In CD4+ and CD8+ T cells, type 2 diabetes diversity exceeded type 1.

PCR was run on genomic DNA. Amplification of the beta chain CDR3 used 30 forward and 13 reverse multiplex primers. TCRdb redid the calling of the multiplex PCR reads with MiXCR, one entry per CDR3 protein. The sample includes more than 250,000 distinct CDR3 sequences, 47% of them seen just once. All diabetic donors were classified as either type 1 or type 2 diabetes. This CDR3 comprises 16 residues. V shed 0 bases and J shed 4 bases, with 10 bases lying between them. Germline CDR1 and CDR2: SGHTA and FQGTGA. Material for sequencing was peripheral blood mononuclear cells (PBMCs). V usage is TRBV7-3 and J usage is TRBJ1-6; D uncertain. The TCR comes from a man between 18 and 29 years old with type 2 diabetes. The CDR3: CASSLTPGAYNSPLHF. The CDR3 nucleotides read TGTGCCAGCAGCTTAACCCCAGGAGCTTATAATTCACCCCTCCACTTT.